The clone carrying this T cell receptor (beta chain) was picked up a small number of times. The antigen is unknown. Via MiXCR, TCRdb re-called the RT-PCR reads, giving one row per CDR3 protein. The sample consists of some 480,000 distinct CDR3 sequences, 9.5% to 13% of them appearing once. The CDR3 contains 15 residues. The ends lost 0 bases at V and 2 bases at J; junction bases unmatched: 1. Germline V gene sequence: CDR1 SGHTA, CDR2 FQGNSA. The entry originates in a study of response to subunit inactivated influenza vaccine. Study-wide points: Seasonal influenza vaccination, on each occasion, was suggested by the authors to recruit few new T cells.

V gene TRBV7-2 combines with J gene TRBJ2-7; 10 nucleotides agree with TRBD2. The input for sequencing was PBMCs from blood, taken 40 to 50 days after vaccination. This clonotype originated in a man between 50 and 59 years old who received an inactivated influenza vaccine. This CDR3 reads CASSLASGGTYEQYF. The DNA of the CDR3 is TGTGCCAGCAGCTTAGCTAGCGGGGGGACCTACGAGCAGTACTTC.